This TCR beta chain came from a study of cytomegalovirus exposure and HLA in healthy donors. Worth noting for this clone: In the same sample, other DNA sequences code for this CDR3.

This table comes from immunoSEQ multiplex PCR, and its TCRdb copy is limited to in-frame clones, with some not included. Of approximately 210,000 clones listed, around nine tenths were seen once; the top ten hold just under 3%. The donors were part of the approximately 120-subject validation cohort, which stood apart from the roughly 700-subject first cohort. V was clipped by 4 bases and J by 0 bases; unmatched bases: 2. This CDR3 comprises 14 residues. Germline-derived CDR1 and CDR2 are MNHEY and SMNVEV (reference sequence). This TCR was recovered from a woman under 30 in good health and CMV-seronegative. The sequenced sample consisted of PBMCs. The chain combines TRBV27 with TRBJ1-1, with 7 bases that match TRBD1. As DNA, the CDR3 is TGTGCCAGCAGTTGGGACAGATTGAACACTGAAGCTTTCTTT. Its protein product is CASSWDRLNTEAFF.